Following are 29 T cell receptor beta chains from one sample sequenced in a study of human T cells and chemical hapten exposure. Time point reported: patch test 1, 2 weeks after DPC sensitization. The sample's treatment: therapeutic diphenylcyclopropenone sensitization with weekly scalp DPC. TCRdb analysed the RACE reads with MiXCR anew, one entry per CDR3 protein. The sample shows more than 65,000 distinct CDR3 sequences, around 10% of them seen only once. The sample in question was whole blood, obtained in connection with sensitization to the hapten diphenylcyclopropenone (DPC). These receptor sequences come from a woman aged 45-65 years with alopecia areata. Some clones in this sample may be carry-over from other donors' samples.

This clonotype showed up just a few times. The chain couples TRBV18 to TRBJ1-1, with unresolved D. Deletions cut 3 bases from V and 2 bases from J, with 19 bases between. This CDR3 contains 17 residues. In germline, CDR1 is KGHSH, CDR2 LQKENI. The CDR3 sequence: CASSPEESRIRNTEAFF. CDR3 nucleotide sequence: TGTGCCAGCTCACCTGAGGAATCACGGATCCGAAACACTGAAGCTTTCTTT.

This clonotype occurred a few times. The chain has TRBV19 and TRBJ2-5; a possible D gene is TRBD1 (6 bases). CDR3 length: 15 residues. Germline CDR1 and CDR2: LNHDA and SQIVND (reference sequence). Trimming pared 4 bases from V and 4 bases from J, leaving 16 bases between. The CDR3 region has the DNA TGTGCCAGTAGTACTGTCACAGGGAGCGGAGAGACCCAGTACTTC. Protein product: CASSTVTGSGETQYF.

This clonotype showed up many times. The rearrangement uses TRBV7-2 and TRBJ1-1; D is perhaps TRBD1 (6 bases). Per germline, CDR1 SGHTA and CDR2 FQGNSA. The CDR3 has 14 residues. V dropped 3 bases and J dropped 2 bases, with 10 bases sitting between them. The CDR3 DNA is TGTGCCAGCAGCTTCTCCGGGACAAACACTGAAGCTTTCTTT. It translates to CASSFSGTNTEAFF.

This clonotype was recorded a few times. The chain combines TRBV9 with TRBJ1-5; D may be TRBD1 (6 bases). The CDR3 is made up of 13 amino acids. V shed 3 bases and J shed 7 bases, with 11 bases lying between them. Germline V gene sequence: CDR1 SGDLS, CDR2 YYNGEE. CDR3 DNA: TGTGCCAGCAGCGCAGGAGGACAGCAGCCCCAGCATTTT. Translating it yields CASSAGGQQPQHF.

The J gene is TRBJ2-5, the V gene TRBV7-2; TRBD2 matches at 7 bases. CDR3 length equals 16 residues. V lost 3 bases and J lost 2; bases outside the gene matches: 9. Germline V gives CDR1 SGHTA, CDR2 FQGNSA. The CDR3 DNA reads as TGTGCCAGCAGCTTCAAGGGTAGCGGGTTACAAGAGACCCAGTACTTC. Its translation is CASSFKGSGLQETQYF.

This clonotype was counted many times. The rearrangement links TRBV3-1 to TRBJ1-1; 12 bases agree with TRBD1. This CDR3 contains 16 residues. V shed 8 bases and J 5 bases; nucleotides not matched to a gene: 12. Germline V gene sequence: CDR1 LGHDT, CDR2 YNNKEL (reference sequence). The CDR3 DNA sequence: TGTGCCAGCTCCCTAGGGGACAGGGGGCGGTGGACTGAAGCTTTCTTT. Translated: CASSLGDRGRWTEAFF.

This clonotype was counted at least ten times. The rearrangement links TRBV12-3 or TRBV12-4 to TRBJ2-7; D is unclear. The CDR3 has 11 residues. Deletions cut 7 bases from V and 3 bases from J, with 7 bases between. Here the CDR3 reads CASIQIYEQYF. The CDR3 DNA is TGTGCCAGCATTCAAATCTACGAGCAGTACTTC.

A remark on this clonotype: A much bigger clone sits one base away, suggesting this may be a read error. The chain is built from TRBV29-1 and TRBJ1-6, with 8 bases identical to TRBD1. This CDR3 has 14 amino acids. Looked up from germline, CDR1 is SQVTM and CDR2 is ANQGSEA. The DNA of the CDR3 is TGCAGCGTGTCCGGGACAGGTTATAATTCACCCTTCCACTTT. Amino acid sequence: CSVSGTGYNSPFHF. The full variable domain, its missing parts supplied by reference TRBV29-1 and TRBJ1-6, is SAVISQKPSRDICQRGTSLTIQCQVDSQVTMMFWYRQQPGQSLTLIATANQGSEATYESGFVIDKFPISRPNLTFSTLTVSNMSPEDSSIYLCSVSGTGYNSPFHFGNGTRLTVT.

There are many counts of this clonotype. The V and J genes are TRBV28 and TRBJ1-5; D may be TRBD1 (6 bases). V gave up 7 bases and J gave up 7 bases, with 26 bases separating them. The CDR3 covers 17 residues. CDR1 is MDHEN, CDR2 SYDVKM, per germline. CDR3 nucleotide sequence: TGTGCCAGCACCCAACGGAGGGGGGGCGTAGTGAGCCAGCCCCAGCATTTT. It translates to CASTQRRGGVVSQPQHF.

This chain links TRBV5-1 with TRBJ1-2; D is perhaps TRBD1 (6 bases). There are 15 residues in the CDR3. CDR1 SGHRS and CDR2 YFSETQ come from the germline V gene. V was pared by 2 bases and J by 8 bases, with 19 bases between. The CDR3 DNA sequence: TGCGCCAGCAGCTTCCAGGCAGGGGTCCAAAAAGGCTACACCTTC. It is translated as CASSFQAGVQKGYTF.

The gene calls are TRBV11-2 and TRBJ1-1, with D maybe TRBD1 (5 bases). This CDR3 has 14 residues. The germline V and J ends were trimmed by 1 base and 7 bases, with 13 bases remaining between them. From germline, CDR1 is SGHAT and CDR2 FQNNGV. CDR3 region: CASSLGSGQREAFF. The CDR3 DNA reads TGTGCCAGCAGCTTAGGTTCGGGGCAGCGTGAAGCTTTCTTT. Looking up the rest from reference TRBV11-2 and TRBJ1-1 gives the full variable domain: EAGVAQSPRYKIIEKRQSVAFWCNPISGHATLYWYQQILGQGPKLLIQFQNNGVVDDSQLPKDRFSAERLKGVDSTLKIQPAKLEDSAVYLCASSLGSGQREAFFGQGTRLTVV.

The chain joins TRBV5-6 to TRBJ2-1; TRBD1 matches 11 bases. V lost 4 bases, J lost 0 bases, and 3 bases stayed unmatched. The CDR3 totals 16 residues. The germline V gene has CDR1 SGHDT and CDR2 YYEEEE. CDR3 amino acids: CASSGGTGGSYNEQFF. The CDR3, as DNA: TGTGCCAGCAGCGGCGGGACAGGGGGCTCCTACAATGAGCAGTTCTTC.

This clonotype was detected a few times. V is TRBV18 and J is TRBJ2-3, with TRBD2 matching over 12 bases. Trimming at V came to 5 bases and at J to 2 bases, leaving 5 bases not matched to a gene. CDR1 and CDR2 (germline): KGHSH, LQKENI. This CDR3 is built from 16 residues. The chain's CDR3 is CASSALAGGPTDTQYF. The CDR3 coding sequence is TGTGCCAGCTCAGCACTAGCGGGAGGTCCCACAGATACGCAGTATTTT. The whole variable domain, filled in from reference TRBV18 and TRBJ2-3, reads NAGVMQNPRHLVRRRGQEARLRCSPMKGHSHVYWYRQLPEEGLKFMVYLQKENIIDESGMPKERFSAEFPKEGPSILRIQQVVRGDSAAYFCASSALAGGPTDTQYFGPGTRLTVL.

The CDR3 DNA reads TGCAGTGCTAGCCTCCTGGGAAGTCTAGCCAAAAACATTCAGTACTTC. Translated, it gives CSASLLGSLAKNIQYF. This chain joins TRBV20-1 and TRBJ2-4; the D is unclear. The CDR3 length is 16 residues. The V and J ends lost 3 bases and 0 bases respectively, with 15 bases between them. Germline V gives CDR1 DFQATT, CDR2 SNEGSKA (reference sequence).

This clonotype was counted a few times. This rearrangement joins TRBV18 to TRBJ1-2, with 8 bases matching TRBD1. Germline trimming cut 2 bases from V and 2 bases from J; bases unmatched to any gene: 7. The V gene's germline CDR1 is KGHSH and CDR2 LQKENI. The CDR3 is 16 amino acids. DNA of the CDR3: TGTGCCAGCTCACCAAGCTCGGACAGGGCCAACTATGGCTACACCTTC. Encoded protein: CASSPSSDRANYGYTF.

This clonotype was counted only a few times. The chain uses TRBV5-5 and TRBJ2-1; 15 nucleotides line up with TRBD2. After removal of 3 bases from V and 6 bases from J, the junction contained 4 bases not matched to a gene. The CDR3 is made up of 16 amino acids. Per germline, CDR1 SGHKS and CDR2 YYEKEE (reference sequence). The CDR3 here is CASSWGLAGGTNEQFF. DNA of the CDR3: TGTGCCAGCAGCTGGGGACTAGCGGGAGGTACCAATGAGCAGTTCTTC. Together with reference TRBV5-5 and TRBJ2-1, the CDR3 gives the full variable domain: DAGVTQSPTHLIKTRGQQVTLRCSPISGHKSVSWYQQVLGQGPQFIFQYYEKEERGRGNFPDRFSARQFPNYSSELNVNALLLGDSALYLCASSWGLAGGTNEQFFGPGTRLTVL.

J is TRBJ2-1 and V is TRBV5-1, with 10 bases fitting TRBD2. The ends lost 0 bases at V and 8 bases at J; junction bases unmatched: 8. This CDR3 is built from 16 residues. Germline V gene sequence: CDR1 SGHRS, CDR2 YFSETQ. The CDR3 is CASSLGASGSVDEQFF. The CDR3, as DNA: TGCGCCAGCAGCTTGGGGGCTAGCGGGAGTGTCGATGAGCAGTTCTTC.

Many counts were recorded for this clonotype. V is TRBV10-2 and J is TRBJ2-7; D is unclear. V was shortened by 5 bases and J by 3 bases, with 11 bases between the two germline ends. Germline CDR1 reads WSHSY; CDR2 reads SAAADI. CDR3 length: 13 residues. Here the CDR3 reads CASSPRRLYEQYF. Here the CDR3 DNA reads TGCGCCAGCAGTCCACGACGTCTCTACGAGCAGTACTTC.

This clonotype has more than one count but fewer than ten. The chain employs TRBV20-1 and TRBJ2-3, with TRBD2 as a possible D gene (6 bases). The CDR3 runs to 16 residues. Per the germline V gene, CDR1 is DFQATT and CDR2 is SNEGSKA (reference sequence). Trimming left V 3 bases short and J 1 base short, with 17 bases between. CDR3 in DNA: TGCAGTGCTAGGCCGACCGGGGGATGGGGCACAGATACGCAGTATTTT. Translation: CSARPTGGWGTDTQYF.

This clonotype was picked up a small number of times. The chain joins TRBV29-1 to TRBJ2-7; tentative D call: TRBD2 (5 bases). Trimming left V 5 bases short and J 0 bases short, with 8 bases between. Germline V gene data show CDR1 as SQVTM and CDR2 as ANQGSEA. The CDR3 consists of 12 residues. The DNA of the CDR3 is TGCAGCGTTAGGCGGGCCTCCTACGAGCAGTACTTC. Amino acid sequence: CSVRRASYEQYF.

This sequence joins TRBV5-1 and TRBJ1-1; TRBD1 aligns across 7 bases. In germline, CDR1 is SGHRS, CDR2 YFSETQ. Germline trimming cut 2 bases from V and 5 bases from J; bases unmatched to any gene: 6. The CDR3 length is 14 residues. CDR3 nucleotides: TGCGCCAGCAGCTTCTTCCAGGGACAGACTGAAGCTTTCTTT. This sequence encodes CASSFFQGQTEAFF.

The chain employs TRBV7-9 and TRBJ2-3; possibly TRBD1 for D (5 bases). The CDR3 loop spans 19 amino acids. Germline loops: CDR1 SEHNR, CDR2 FQNEAQ (reference sequence). Trimming pared 1 base from V and 2 bases from J, leaving 22 bases between. The CDR3 nucleotides are TGTGCCAGCAGCTTAGAGATTCTGGTTCATGCAGGGATCACAGATACGCAGTATTTT. Its translation: CASSLEILVHAGITDTQYF.

The chain combines TRBV24-1 with TRBJ1-1, with D hard to call. The CDR3 is 15 amino acids. Germline CDR1 and CDR2: KGHDR and SFDVKD. The V end was cut by 2 bases, the J end by 5 bases, with 14 bases between. CDR3 DNA sequence: TGTGCCACCAGTGATTCGGGGAGGGCGAGGACTGAAGCTTTCTTT. It encodes CATSDSGRARTEAFF.

V gene TRBV29-1 combines with J gene TRBJ2-5; a weak D match, TRBD1 (5 bases). Germline V gene data show CDR1 as SQVTM and CDR2 as ANQGSEA. Trimming pared 4 bases from V and 4 bases from J, leaving 10 bases between. The CDR3 spans 12 residues. The DNA of the CDR3 is TGCAGCGTTGCCCAGGGAAGAGAGACCCAGTACTTC. Protein product: CSVAQGRETQYF.

The rearrangement joins TRBV7-2 to TRBJ1-1; D is undetermined. This CDR3 has 13 residues. With 5 bases removed from V and 1 base from J, the gap between germline ends came to 8 bases. Germline V gene data show CDR1 as SGHTA and CDR2 as FQGNSA. The CDR3 protein is CASSHDKNTEAFF. In nucleotides, the CDR3 is TGTGCCAGCAGCCATGACAAGAACACTGAAGCTTTCTTT.

This clonotype has a handful of counts. This chain connects TRBV12-3 or TRBV12-4 to TRBJ2-5; D unclear. The length of the CDR3 is 15 residues. The germline V and J ends were trimmed by 9 bases and 0 bases, with 17 bases remaining between them. The CDR3: CASWASGSYQETQYF. The DNA for the CDR3 is TGTGCCAGTTGGGCTAGTGGGTCGTACCAAGAGACCCAGTACTTC.

This chain joins TRBV6-1 and TRBJ2-4; the D gene is possibly TRBD2 (6 bases). V was cut by 4 bases and J by 1 base, with 11 bases left in between. CDR1 is MNHNS, CDR2 SASEGT, per germline. The CDR3 spans 15 residues. CDR3 in amino acids: CASSGSGRAKNIQYF. In DNA, the CDR3 is TGTGCCAGCAGTGGGTCGGGGAGGGCCAAAAACATTCAGTACTTC.

This chain uses TRBV20-1 with TRBJ1-6; 8 bases fit TRBD1. The CDR3 contains 14 residues. The V segment lost 5 bases and the J segment 7 bases; nucleotides outside the gene matches: 7. From germline, CDR1 is DFQATT and CDR2 SNEGSKA (reference sequence). The CDR3 spells CSAPSGTGNSPLHF. CDR3 in DNA: TGCAGTGCTCCTTCCGGGACAGGCAATTCACCCCTCCACTTT.

A few counts support this clonotype. The chain joins TRBV3-1 to TRBJ1-3, with TRBD1 matching 8 bases. The CDR3 loop spans 15 amino acids. Trimming removed 4 bases from V and 7 bases from J; junction bases left unmatched: 9. The V gene's germline CDR1 is LGHDT and CDR2 YNNKEL (reference sequence). Written as DNA, the CDR3 is TGTGCCAGCAGCCCACAGGGGGTGTCCCGGAACACCATATATTTT. Translated, it gives CASSPQGVSRNTIYF.